The clone carrying this T cell receptor (beta chain) has more than one count but fewer than ten. Its specificity is not known. The entry originates in a study of Graves' ophthalmopathy and Graves' hyperthyroidism. Study-wide background: Researchers obtained peripheral blood at initial diagnosis, before any treatment had begun. Study outcomes and limitations: Prediction of ophthalmopathy progression reached roughly 64% sensitivity and approximately 75% specificity.

The V end was cut by 5 bases, the J end by 0 bases, with 10 bases between. CDR3 length: 15 amino acids. Ophthalmopathy cases showed moderate-to-severe activity, scoring CAS ≥3 and NOSPECS ≥4, with duration under 3 months. Enrollment excluded any patients with other autoimmune diseases, uncontrolled infections, pregnancy or lactation. RNA transcripts served as template for amplifying TCR beta CDR3 sequences. In the first round, RT-PCR was carried out with HTBI primers, and a multiplex PCR formed the second round. TCRdb recomputed calls from the multiplex PCR reads with MiXCR, one row per CDR3 protein. Of hundreds of thousands of distinct CDR3 sequences in the sample, about two fifths were seen once.

The source of this sequence is an adult man with Graves' ophthalmopathy. Source material: peripheral blood. The gene calls are TRBV12-3 or TRBV12-4 and TRBJ2-2; unclear D gene. The CDR3, as DNA: TGTGCCAGCAGTCCCGGGCGACCGAACACCGGGGAGCTGTTTTTT. This sequence encodes CASSPGRPNTGELFF.